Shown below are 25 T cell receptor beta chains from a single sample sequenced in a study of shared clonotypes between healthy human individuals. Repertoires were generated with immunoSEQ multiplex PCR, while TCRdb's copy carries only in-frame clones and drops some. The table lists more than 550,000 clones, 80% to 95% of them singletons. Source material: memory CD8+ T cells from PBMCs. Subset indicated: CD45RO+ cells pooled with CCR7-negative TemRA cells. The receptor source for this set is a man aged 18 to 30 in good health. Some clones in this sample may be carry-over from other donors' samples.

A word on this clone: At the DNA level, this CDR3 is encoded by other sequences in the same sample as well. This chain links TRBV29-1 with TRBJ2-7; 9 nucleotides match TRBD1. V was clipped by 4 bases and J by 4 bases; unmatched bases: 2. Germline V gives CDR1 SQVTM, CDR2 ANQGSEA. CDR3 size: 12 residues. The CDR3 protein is CSVGTGAYEQYF. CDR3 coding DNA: TGCAGCGTTGGGACAGGGGCGTACGAGCAGTACTTC.

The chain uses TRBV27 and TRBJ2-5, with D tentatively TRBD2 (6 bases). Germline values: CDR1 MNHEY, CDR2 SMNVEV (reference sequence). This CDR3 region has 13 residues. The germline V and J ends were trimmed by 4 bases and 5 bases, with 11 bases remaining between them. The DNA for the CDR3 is TGTGCCAGCAGTTGGAGGGTGGGGGAGACCCAGTACTTC. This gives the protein CASSWRVGETQYF.

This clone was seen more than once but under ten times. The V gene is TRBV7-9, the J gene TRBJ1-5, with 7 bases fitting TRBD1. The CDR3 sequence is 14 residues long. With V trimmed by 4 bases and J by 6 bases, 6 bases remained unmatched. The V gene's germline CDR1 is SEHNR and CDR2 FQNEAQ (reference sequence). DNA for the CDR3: TGTGCCAGCAGCTCAGGGGGTGGTGGTCAGCCCCAGCATTTT. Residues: CASSSGGGGQPQHF.

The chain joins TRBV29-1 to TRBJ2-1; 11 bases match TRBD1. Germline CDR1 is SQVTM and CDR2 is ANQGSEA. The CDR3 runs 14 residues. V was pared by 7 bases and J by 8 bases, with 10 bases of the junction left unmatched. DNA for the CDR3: TGCAGCGGGCTGCCAGGACAGGGGGCGGATGAGCAGTTCTTC. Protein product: CSGLPGQGADEQFF.

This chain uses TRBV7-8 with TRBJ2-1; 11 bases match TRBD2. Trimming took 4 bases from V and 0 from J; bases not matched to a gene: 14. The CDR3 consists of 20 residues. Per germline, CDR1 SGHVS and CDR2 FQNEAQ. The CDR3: CASSSKRTSGGTSSYNEQFF. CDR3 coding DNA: TGTGCCAGCAGCTCAAAAAGAACTAGCGGGGGAACTAGCTCCTACAATGAGCAGTTCTTC.

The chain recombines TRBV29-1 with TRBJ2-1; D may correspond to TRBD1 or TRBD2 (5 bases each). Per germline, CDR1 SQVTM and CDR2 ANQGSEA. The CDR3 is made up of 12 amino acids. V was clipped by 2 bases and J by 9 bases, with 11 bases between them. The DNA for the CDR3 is TGCAGCGTTGAAAGAGGGGCACCTGAGCAGTTCTTC. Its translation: CSVERGAPEQFF.

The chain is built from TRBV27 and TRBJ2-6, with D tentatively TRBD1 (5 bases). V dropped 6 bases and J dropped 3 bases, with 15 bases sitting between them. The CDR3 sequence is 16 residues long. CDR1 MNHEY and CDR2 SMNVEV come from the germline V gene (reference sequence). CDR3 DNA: TGTGCCAGCAGATTTCAGGGTAGTGGTGGGGCCAACGTCCTGACTTTC. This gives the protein CASRFQGSGGANVLTF.

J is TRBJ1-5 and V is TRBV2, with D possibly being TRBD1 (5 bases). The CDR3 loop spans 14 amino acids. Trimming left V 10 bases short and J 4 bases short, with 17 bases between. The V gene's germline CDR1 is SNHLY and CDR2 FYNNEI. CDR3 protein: CAIRPQGLNQPQHF. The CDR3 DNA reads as TGTGCCATAAGGCCCCAGGGCCTGAATCAGCCCCAGCATTTT.

CDR3 protein: CASSLDLGSPYEQYF. The CDR3 nucleotides are TGTGCCAGCAGCTTAGATTTGGGCAGCCCCTACGAGCAGTACTTC. The chain couples TRBV11-2 to TRBJ2-7; D uncertain. The CDR3 spans 15 residues. The germline V gene encodes CDR1 SGHAT and CDR2 FQNNGV. V lost 0 bases and J 2 bases, leaving 11 bases between the germline ends.

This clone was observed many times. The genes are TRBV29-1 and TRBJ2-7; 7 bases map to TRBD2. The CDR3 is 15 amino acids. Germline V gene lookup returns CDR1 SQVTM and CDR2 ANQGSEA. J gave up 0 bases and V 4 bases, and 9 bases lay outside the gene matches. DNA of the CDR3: TGCAGCGTTGGGGAGGGAGGCTGGGGCTCCTACGAGCAGTACTTC. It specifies CSVGEGGWGSYEQYF.

The CDR3 here is CASSFSSGGTNVLTF. Written as DNA, the CDR3 is TGTGCCAGCAGCTTTAGTAGCGGCGGGACCAACGTCCTGACTTTC. The gene calls are TRBV7-3 and TRBJ2-6, with D tentatively TRBD2 (6 bases). Germline CDR1 and CDR2: SGHTA and FQGTGA. Trimming removed 3 bases from V and 8 bases from J, with 14 bases in between. The CDR3 has 15 residues.

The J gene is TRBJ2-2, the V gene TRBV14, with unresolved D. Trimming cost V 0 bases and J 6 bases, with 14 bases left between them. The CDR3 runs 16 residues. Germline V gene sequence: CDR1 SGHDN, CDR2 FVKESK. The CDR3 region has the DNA TGTGCCAGCAGCCAAGAATCCGTCCTGGCGCCCGGGGAGCTGTTTTTT. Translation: CASSQESVLAPGELFF.

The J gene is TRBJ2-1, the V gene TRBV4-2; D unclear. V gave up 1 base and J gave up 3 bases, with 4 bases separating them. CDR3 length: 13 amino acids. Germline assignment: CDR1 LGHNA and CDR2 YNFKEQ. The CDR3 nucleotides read TGTGCCAGCAGCCAAGGAGGCTACAATGAGCAGTTCTTC. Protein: CASSQGGYNEQFF.

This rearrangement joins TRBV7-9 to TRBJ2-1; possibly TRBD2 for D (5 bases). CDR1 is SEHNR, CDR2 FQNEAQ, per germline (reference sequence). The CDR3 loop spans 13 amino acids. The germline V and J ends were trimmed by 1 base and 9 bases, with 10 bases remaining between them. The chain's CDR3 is CASSLGGVGEQFF. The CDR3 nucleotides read TGTGCCAGCAGCTTAGGGGGAGTAGGTGAGCAGTTCTTC.

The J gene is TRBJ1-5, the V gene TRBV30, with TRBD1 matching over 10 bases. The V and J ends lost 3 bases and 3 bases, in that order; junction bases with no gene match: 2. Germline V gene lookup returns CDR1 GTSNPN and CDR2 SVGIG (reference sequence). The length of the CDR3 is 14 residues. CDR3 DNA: TGTGCCTGGAGCGGGACAGGGGCCAATCAGCCCCAGCATTTT. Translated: CAWSGTGANQPQHF.

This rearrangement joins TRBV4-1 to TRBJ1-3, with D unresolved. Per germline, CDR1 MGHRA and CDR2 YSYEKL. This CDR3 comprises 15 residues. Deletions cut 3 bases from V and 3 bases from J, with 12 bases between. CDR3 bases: TGCGCCAGCAGCCAGGATATGGGGTATGGAAACACCATATATTTT. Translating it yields CASSQDMGYGNTIYF.

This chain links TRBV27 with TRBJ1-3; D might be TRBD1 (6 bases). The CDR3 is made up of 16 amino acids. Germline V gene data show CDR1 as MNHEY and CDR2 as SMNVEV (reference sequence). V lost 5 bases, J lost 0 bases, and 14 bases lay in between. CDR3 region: CASSPSRGNSGNTIYF. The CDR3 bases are TGTGCCAGCAGTCCCTCCAGGGGCAACTCTGGAAACACCATATATTTT.

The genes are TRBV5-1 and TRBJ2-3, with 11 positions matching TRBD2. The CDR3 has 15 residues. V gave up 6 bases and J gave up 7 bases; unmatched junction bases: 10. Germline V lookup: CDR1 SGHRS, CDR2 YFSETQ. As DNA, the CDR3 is TGCGCCAGCAAGCCTTTAGCGGGAGGGGAACATACGCAGTATTTT. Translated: CASKPLAGGEHTQYF.

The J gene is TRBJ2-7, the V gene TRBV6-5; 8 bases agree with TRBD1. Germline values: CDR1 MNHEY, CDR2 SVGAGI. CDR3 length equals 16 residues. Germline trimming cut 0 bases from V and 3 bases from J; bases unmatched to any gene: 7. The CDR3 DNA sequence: TGTGCCAGCAGTTACTCGACAGGGGCTTCGTTCTACGAGCAGTACTTC. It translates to CASSYSTGASFYEQYF.

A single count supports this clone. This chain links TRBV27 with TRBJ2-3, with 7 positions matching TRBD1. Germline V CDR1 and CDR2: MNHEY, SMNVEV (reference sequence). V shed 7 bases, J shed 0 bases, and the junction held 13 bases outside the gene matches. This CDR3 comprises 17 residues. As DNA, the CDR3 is TGTGCCAGCACCCCAAGGGGGCAGGGACCTAGCACAGATACGCAGTATTTT. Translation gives CASTPRGQGPSTDTQYF.

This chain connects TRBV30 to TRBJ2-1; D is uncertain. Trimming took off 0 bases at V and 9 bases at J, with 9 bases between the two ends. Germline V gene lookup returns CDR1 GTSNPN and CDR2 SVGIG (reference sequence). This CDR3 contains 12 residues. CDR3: CAWSVSFIEQFF. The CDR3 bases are TGTGCCTGGAGTGTTAGCTTTATTGAGCAGTTCTTC. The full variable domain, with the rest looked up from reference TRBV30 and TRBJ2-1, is SQTIHQWPATLVQPVGSPLSLECTVEGTSNPNLYWYRQAAGRGLQLLFYSVGIGQISSEVPQNLSASRPQDRQFILSSKKLLLSDSGFYLCAWSVSFIEQFFGPGTRLTVL.

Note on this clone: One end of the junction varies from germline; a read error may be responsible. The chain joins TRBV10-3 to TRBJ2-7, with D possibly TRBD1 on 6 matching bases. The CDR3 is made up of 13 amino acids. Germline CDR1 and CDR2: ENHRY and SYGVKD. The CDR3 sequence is CAINEDSSYEQYF. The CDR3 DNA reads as TGTGCCATCAATGAGGACAGCTCCTACGAGCAGTACTTC.

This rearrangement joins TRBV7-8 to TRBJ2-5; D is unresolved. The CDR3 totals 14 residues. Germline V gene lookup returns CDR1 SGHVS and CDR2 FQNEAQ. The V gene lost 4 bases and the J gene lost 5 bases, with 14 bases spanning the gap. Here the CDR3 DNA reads TGTGCCAGCAGCTCCCGGCTATGGCCGGAGACCCAGTACTTC. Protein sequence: CASSSRLWPETQYF. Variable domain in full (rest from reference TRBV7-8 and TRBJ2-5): GAGVSQSPRYKVAKRGQDVALRCDPISGHVSLFWYQQALGQGPEFLTYFQNEAQLDKSGLPSDRFFAERPEGSVSTLKIQRTQQEDSAVYLCASSSRLWPETQYFGPGTRLLVL.

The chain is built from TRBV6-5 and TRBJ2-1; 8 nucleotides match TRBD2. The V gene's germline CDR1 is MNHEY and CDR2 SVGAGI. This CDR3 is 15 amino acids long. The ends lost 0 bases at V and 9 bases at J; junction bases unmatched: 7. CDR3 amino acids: CASSYSVSLAGEQFF. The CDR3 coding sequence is TGTGCCAGCAGTTACTCGGTTAGTCTAGCGGGTGAGCAGTTCTTC.

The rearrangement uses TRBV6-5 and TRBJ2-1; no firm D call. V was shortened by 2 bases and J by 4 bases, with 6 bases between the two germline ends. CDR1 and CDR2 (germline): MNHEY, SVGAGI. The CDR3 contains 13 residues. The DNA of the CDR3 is TGTGCCAGCAGTTACCGCAGTTACAATGAGCAGTTCTTC. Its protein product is CASSYRSYNEQFF.